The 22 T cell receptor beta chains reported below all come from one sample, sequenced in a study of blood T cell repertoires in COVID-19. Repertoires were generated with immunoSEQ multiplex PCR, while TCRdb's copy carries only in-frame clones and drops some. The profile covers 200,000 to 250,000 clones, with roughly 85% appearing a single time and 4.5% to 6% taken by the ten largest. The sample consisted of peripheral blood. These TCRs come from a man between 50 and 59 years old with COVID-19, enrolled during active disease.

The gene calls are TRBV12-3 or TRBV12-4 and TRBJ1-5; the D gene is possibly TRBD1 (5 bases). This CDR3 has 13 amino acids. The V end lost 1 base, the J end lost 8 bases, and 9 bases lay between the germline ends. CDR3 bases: TGTGCCAGCAGTTTAGGGTCAGGGAAGCCCCAGCATTTT. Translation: CASSLGSGKPQHF.

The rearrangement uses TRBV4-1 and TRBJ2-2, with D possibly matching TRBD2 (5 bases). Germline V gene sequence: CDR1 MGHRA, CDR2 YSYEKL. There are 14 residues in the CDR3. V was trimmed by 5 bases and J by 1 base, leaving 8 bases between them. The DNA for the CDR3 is TGCGCCAGCAGCGACGGGATGAACACCGGGGAGCTGTTTTTT. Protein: CASSDGMNTGELFF.

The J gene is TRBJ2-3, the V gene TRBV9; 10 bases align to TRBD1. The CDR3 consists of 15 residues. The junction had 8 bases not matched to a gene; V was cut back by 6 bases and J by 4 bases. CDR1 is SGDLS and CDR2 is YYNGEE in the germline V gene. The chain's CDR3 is CASNPPDRGADTQYF. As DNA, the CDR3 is TGTGCCAGCAACCCCCCGGACAGGGGGGCAGATACGCAGTATTTT.

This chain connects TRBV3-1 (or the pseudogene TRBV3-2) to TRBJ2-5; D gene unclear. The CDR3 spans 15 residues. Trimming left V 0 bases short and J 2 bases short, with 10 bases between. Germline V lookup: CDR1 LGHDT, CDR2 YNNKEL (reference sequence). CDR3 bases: TGTGCCAGCAGCCAAGATGAGGCCTGGCAAGAGACCCAGTACTTC. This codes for CASSQDEAWQETQYF.

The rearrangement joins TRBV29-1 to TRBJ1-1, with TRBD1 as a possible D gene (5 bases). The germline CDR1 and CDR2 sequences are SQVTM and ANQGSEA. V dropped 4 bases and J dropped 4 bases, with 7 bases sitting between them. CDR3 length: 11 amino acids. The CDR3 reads CSVGGGTEAFF. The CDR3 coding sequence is TGCAGCGTTGGCGGGGGCACTGAAGCTTTCTTT.

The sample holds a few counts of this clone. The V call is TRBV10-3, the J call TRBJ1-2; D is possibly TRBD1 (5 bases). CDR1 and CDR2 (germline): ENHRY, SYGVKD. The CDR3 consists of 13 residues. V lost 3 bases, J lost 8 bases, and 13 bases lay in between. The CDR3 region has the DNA TGTGCCATCAGTGAAAGGGGCTTGAGAGGCTACACCTTC. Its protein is CAISERGLRGYTF.

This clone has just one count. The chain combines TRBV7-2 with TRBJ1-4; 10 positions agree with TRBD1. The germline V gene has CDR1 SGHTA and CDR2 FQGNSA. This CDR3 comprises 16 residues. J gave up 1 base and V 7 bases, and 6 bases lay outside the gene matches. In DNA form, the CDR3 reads TGTGCCAGCACCCCGACAGGGGGCGTAACTAATGAAAAACTGTTTTTT. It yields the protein CASTPTGGVTNEKLFF.

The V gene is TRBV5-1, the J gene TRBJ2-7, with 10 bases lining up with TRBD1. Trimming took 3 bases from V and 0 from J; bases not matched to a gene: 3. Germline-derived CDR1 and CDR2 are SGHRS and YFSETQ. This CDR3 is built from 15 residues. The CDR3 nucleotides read TGCGCCAGCAGCTGGGGACAGGGGCCCTCCTACGAGCAGTACTTC. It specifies CASSWGQGPSYEQYF. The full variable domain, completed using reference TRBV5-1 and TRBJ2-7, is KAGVTQTPRYLIKTRGQQVTLSCSPISGHRSVSWYQQTPGQGLQFLFEYFSETQRNKGNFPGRFSGRQFSNSRSEMNVSTLELGDSALYLCASSWGQGPSYEQYFGPGTRLTVT.

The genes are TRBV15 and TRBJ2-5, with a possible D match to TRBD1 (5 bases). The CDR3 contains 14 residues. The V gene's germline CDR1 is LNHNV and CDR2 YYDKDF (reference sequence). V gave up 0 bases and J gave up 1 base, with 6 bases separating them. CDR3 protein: CATSRDRGQETQYF. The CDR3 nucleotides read TGTGCCACCAGCAGAGATAGGGGCCAAGAGACCCAGTACTTC.

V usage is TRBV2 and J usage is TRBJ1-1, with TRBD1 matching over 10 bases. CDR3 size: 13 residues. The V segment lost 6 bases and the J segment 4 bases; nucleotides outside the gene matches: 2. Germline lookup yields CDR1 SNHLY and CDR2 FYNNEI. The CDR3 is CASRTGGFTEAFF. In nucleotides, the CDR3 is TGTGCCAGCAGGACAGGGGGCTTCACTGAAGCTTTCTTT.

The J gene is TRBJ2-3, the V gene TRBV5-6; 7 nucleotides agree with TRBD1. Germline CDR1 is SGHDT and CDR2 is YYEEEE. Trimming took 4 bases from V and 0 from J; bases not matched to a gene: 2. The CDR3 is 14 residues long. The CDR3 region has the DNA TGTGCCAGCAGCCCAGGGGGAAGCACAGATACGCAGTATTTT. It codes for CASSPGGSTDTQYF.

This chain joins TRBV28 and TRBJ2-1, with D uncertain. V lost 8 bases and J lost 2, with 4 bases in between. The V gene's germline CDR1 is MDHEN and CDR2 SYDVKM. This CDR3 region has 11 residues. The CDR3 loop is CASLAYNEQFF. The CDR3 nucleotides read TGTGCCAGCCTTGCCTACAATGAGCAGTTCTTC. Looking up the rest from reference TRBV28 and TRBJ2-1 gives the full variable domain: DVKVTQSSRYLVKRTGEKVFLECVQDMDHENMFWYRQDPGLGLRLIYFSYDVKMKEKGDIPEGYSVSREKKERFSLILESASTNQTSMYLCASLAYNEQFFGPGTRLTVL.

For the CDR3, the DNA is TGTGCCAGCAGTTACTCGGAGTGGGGCGATTCACCCCTCCACTTT. Residues: CASSYSEWGDSPLHF. The J gene is TRBJ1-6, the V gene TRBV6-6; D is perhaps TRBD1 (5 bases). Per the germline V gene, CDR1 is MNHNY and CDR2 is SVGAGI (reference sequence). The V gene lost 0 bases and the J gene lost 8 bases, with 11 bases spanning the gap. The CDR3 length is 15 residues.

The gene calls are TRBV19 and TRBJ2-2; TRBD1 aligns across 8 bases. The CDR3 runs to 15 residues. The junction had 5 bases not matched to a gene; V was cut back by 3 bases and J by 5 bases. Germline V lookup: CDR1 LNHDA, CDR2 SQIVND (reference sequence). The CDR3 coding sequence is TGTGCCAGTAGTATTGGGACAGGTGGTACCGGGGAGCTGTTTTTT. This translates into CASSIGTGGTGELFF.

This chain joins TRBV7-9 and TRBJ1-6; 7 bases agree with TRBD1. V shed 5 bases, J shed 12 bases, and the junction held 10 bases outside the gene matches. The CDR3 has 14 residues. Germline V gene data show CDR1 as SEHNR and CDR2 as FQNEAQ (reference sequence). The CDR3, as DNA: TGTGCCAGCAGCCTCTGGGACAGCTTAGAACCCCTCCACTTT. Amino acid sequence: CASSLWDSLEPLHF. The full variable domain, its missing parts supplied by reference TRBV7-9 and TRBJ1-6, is DTGVSQNPRHKITKRGQNVTFRCDPISEHNRLYWYRQTLGQGPEFLTYFQNEAQLEKSRLLSDRFSAERPKGSFSTLEIQRTEQGDSAMYLCASSLWDSLEPLHFGNGTRLTVT.

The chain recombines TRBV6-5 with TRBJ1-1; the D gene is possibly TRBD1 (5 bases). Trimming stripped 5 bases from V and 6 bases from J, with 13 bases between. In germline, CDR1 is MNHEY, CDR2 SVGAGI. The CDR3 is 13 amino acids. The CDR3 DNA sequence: TGTGCCAGCAGTCTGGACAAGCCTGCTGAAGCTTTCTTT. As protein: CASSLDKPAEAFF.

The CDR3 protein is CASSMTGWYEAFF. As DNA, the CDR3 is TGTGCCAGTAGTATGACGGGGTGGTATGAAGCTTTCTTT. The chain links TRBV19 to TRBJ1-1; D gene uncertain. Germline values: CDR1 LNHDA, CDR2 SQIVND (reference sequence). The CDR3 spans 13 residues. The V end lost 3 bases, the J end lost 7 bases, and 12 bases lay between the germline ends.

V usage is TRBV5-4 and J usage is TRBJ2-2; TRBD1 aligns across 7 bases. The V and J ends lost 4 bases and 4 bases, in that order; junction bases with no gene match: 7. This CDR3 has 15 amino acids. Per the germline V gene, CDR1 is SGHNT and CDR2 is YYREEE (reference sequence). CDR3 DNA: TGTGCCAGCAGCGTTGACAGGGTCGGCACCGGGGAGCTGTTTTTT. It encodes CASSVDRVGTGELFF.

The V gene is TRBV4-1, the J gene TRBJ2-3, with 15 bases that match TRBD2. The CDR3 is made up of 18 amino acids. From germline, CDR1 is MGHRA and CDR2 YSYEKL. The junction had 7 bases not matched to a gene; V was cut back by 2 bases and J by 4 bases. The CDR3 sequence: CASSQPRTSGGAADTQYF. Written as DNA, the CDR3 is TGCGCCAGCAGCCAACCACGGACTAGCGGGGGGGCGGCAGATACGCAGTATTTT.

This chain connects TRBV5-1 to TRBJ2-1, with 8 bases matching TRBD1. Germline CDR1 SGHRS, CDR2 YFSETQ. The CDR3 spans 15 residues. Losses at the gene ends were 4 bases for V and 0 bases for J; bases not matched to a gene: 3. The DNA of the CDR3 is TGCGCCAGCAGCCCCGGACAGGGCTCCTACAATGAGCAGTTCTTC. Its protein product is CASSPGQGSYNEQFF.

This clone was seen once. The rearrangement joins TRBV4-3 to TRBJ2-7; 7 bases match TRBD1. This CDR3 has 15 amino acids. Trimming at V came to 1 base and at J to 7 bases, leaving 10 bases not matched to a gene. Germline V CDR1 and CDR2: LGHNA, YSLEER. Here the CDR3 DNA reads TGCGCCAGCAGCCAAGTCGCGAGGGGGCCAGGGGAGCAGTACTTC. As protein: CASSQVARGPGEQYF.

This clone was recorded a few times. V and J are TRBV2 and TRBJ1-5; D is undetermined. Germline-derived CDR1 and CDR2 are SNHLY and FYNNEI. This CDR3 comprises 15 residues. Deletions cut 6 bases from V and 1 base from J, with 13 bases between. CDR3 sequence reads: CASRVTGPSNQPQHF. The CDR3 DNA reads TGTGCCAGCAGGGTCACGGGTCCAAGCAATCAGCCCCAGCATTTT. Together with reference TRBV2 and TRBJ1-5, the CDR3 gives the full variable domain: EPEVTQTPSHQVTQMGQEVILRCVPISNHLYFYWYRQILGQKVEFLVSFYNNEISEKSEIFDDQFSVERPDGSNFTLKIRSTKLEDSAMYFCASRVTGPSNQPQHFGDGTRLSIL.